The 12 T cell receptor beta chains listed next were all sequenced from one sample in a study of T cell responses to AZD1222 COVID-19 vaccine. The protocol was immunoSEQ multiplex PCR, while the TCRdb copy is restricted to in-frame clones and leaves out a portion. Of roughly 120,000 clones in the sample, roughly 88% were seen once. The sequencing used peripheral blood, collected on day 0 of MenACWY control vaccination. The receptors were gathered from an adult in good health.

The gene calls are TRBV7-7 and TRBJ1-1; D is perhaps TRBD1 (5 bases). The CDR3 consists of 15 residues. Trimming took 5 bases from V and 1 from J, leaving 14 bases between them. From germline, CDR1 is SSHAT and CDR2 FNYEAQ (reference sequence). The CDR3 protein is CASSPDSLPNTEAFF. As DNA, the CDR3 is TGTGCCAGCAGCCCTGACAGTCTGCCGAACACTGAAGCTTTCTTT.

V is TRBV11-3 and J is TRBJ2-3; 9 bases match TRBD1. The CDR3 consists of 19 residues. V dropped 1 base and J dropped 0; count of bases not matched to a gene: 11. Per the germline V gene, CDR1 is SGHNT and CDR2 is YENEEA. The CDR3 coding sequence is TGTGCCAGCAGCTTAGGGCGCCGGGACAGGGCCCTAAGCACAGATACGCAGTATTTT. The encoded protein is CASSLGRRDRALSTDTQYF.

The chain employs TRBV4-2 and TRBJ2-7; tentative D call: TRBD2 (6 bases). V lost 0 bases, J lost 1 base, and 10 bases lay in between. Germline assignment: CDR1 LGHNA and CDR2 YNFKEQ. This CDR3 comprises 15 residues. CDR3 protein: CASSQDGGKSYEQYF. The CDR3 coding sequence is TGTGCCAGCAGCCAAGACGGCGGGAAGTCCTACGAGCAGTACTTC.

The chain is built from TRBV30 and TRBJ2-2; 8 bases line up with TRBD1. Germline CDR1 and CDR2: GTSNPN and SVGIG (reference sequence). The CDR3 sequence is 13 residues long. V was clipped by 4 bases and J by 6 bases; unmatched bases: 4. CDR3 coding DNA: TGTGCCTGGAACCCGACAGGGGCCGGGGAGCTGTTTTTT. It encodes CAWNPTGAGELFF.

V usage is TRBV14 and J usage is TRBJ1-1, with TRBD1 matching 7 bases. Germline V gene sequence: CDR1 SGHDN, CDR2 FVKESK. This CDR3 spans 17 amino acids. V shed 6 bases, J shed 1 base, and the junction held 14 bases outside the gene matches. This CDR3 reads CASSQTLGGKGNTEAFF. The CDR3 DNA sequence: TGTGCCAGCAGTCAAACCCTAGGGGGCAAGGGGAACACTGAAGCTTTCTTT.

This clone has more than one count but fewer than ten. This rearrangement joins TRBV11-2 to TRBJ2-7, with TRBD1 matching 9 bases. V lost 9 bases to trimming and J lost 5 bases; unmatched junction nucleotides: 5. CDR1 is SGHAT and CDR2 is FQNNGV in the germline V gene. This CDR3 region has 12 residues. The CDR3 is CASNRGLNEQYF. CDR3 nucleotide sequence: TGTGCCAGTAACAGGGGGCTCAACGAGCAGTACTTC.

The V call is TRBV2, the J call TRBJ2-1; D gene uncertain. The CDR3 sequence is 11 residues long. CDR1 SNHLY and CDR2 FYNNEI come from the germline V gene. Trimming took 3 bases from V and 10 from J, leaving 7 bases between them. CDR3 sequence (DNA): TGTGCCAGCAGTGAGCGGTGGGAGCAGTTCTTC. This encodes CASSERWEQFF.

In DNA form, the CDR3 reads TGTGCCAGTAGCCGGCCAAGGGGGACTGCCTATGGCTACACCTTC. This sequence encodes CASSRPRGTAYGYTF. The chain couples TRBV19 to TRBJ1-2; D perhaps matches TRBD1 (6 bases). The CDR3 is 15 residues long. V was trimmed by 6 bases and J by 4 bases, leaving 18 bases between them. CDR1 is LNHDA, CDR2 SQIVND, per germline (reference sequence).

The CDR3 sequence is CSVSQSGEQYF. DNA for the CDR3: TGCAGCGTTAGCCAGTCGGGCGAGCAGTACTTC. The rearrangement uses TRBV29-1 and TRBJ2-7; D uncertain. The germline CDR1 and CDR2 sequences are SQVTM and ANQGSEA. V shed 5 bases and J shed 6 bases, with 11 bases lying between them. CDR3 length equals 11 residues.

This clone was seen just once. This chain links TRBV12-5 with TRBJ1-1; D unresolved. Looked up from germline, CDR1 is LGHNT and CDR2 is FRNRAP. CDR3 length: 11 amino acids. V shed 3 bases and J shed 5 bases, with 4 bases lying between them. This CDR3 is CASGFGTEAFF. In DNA form, the CDR3 reads TGTGCTAGTGGTTTCGGGACTGAAGCTTTCTTT.

This CDR3 is CASSFNSREGYTF. CDR3 bases: TGTGCCAGCAGCTTTAACAGTCGAGAAGGCTACACCTTC. This chain links TRBV7-2 with TRBJ1-2; D is unresolved. The length of the CDR3 is 13 residues. Germline CDR1 is SGHTA and CDR2 is FQGNSA. The germline V and J ends were trimmed by 3 bases and 8 bases, with 13 bases remaining between them.

The rearrangement uses TRBV6-2 or TRBV6-3 and TRBJ1-5; no clear D gene. The V gene lost 1 base and the J gene lost 4 bases, with 11 bases spanning the gap. The germline gives CDR1 MNHEY, CDR2 SVGEGT. The CDR3 totals 15 residues. The CDR3 DNA reads as TGTGCCAGCAGTTACTTAGCCTACCAAAATCAGCCCCAGCATTTT. This gives the protein CASSYLAYQNQPQHF.